The present T cell receptor beta chain was sequenced within a study of human T cells and chemical hapten exposure. As for the study in general: The upper back received 0.01% DPC by patch testing, with results read at 6 days. Enrolled patients were predominantly female and had alopecia areata, totalis or universalis. From small differences in pooled library volume came most of the variation in per-sample TCR yields. General observations from the study: Following DPC sensitization, TCRs present above 1 in 1000 frequency showed no change.

Per germline, CDR1 LGHDT and CDR2 YNNKEL (reference sequence). CDR3 length equals 12 residues. With 0 bases removed from V and 4 bases from J, the gap between germline ends came to 4 bases. TCRdb processed the RACE reads anew with MiXCR; each CDR3 protein has one entry. The sample includes tens of thousands of distinct CDR3 sequences, 8% to 10% of them seen just once. This clonotype was found many times. Its target is not known. Described time point: pre-sensitization, week 0. Treatment meaning: therapeutic diphenylcyclopropenone sensitization with weekly scalp DPC. The sequence came from a woman in her thirties or forties with alopecia areata. Some clones in this sample may be carry-over from other donors' samples. The chain links TRBV3-1 to TRBJ2-7; D is ambiguous. The sample here was whole blood, taken in connection with sensitization to the hapten diphenylcyclopropenone (DPC). The CDR3 DNA reads as TGTGCCAGCAGCCAAGAGGGGTACGAGCAGTACTTC. Protein: CASSQEGYEQYF.